This TCR beta chain was identified in a study of human T cells and chemical hapten exposure. Broader study findings: Expanded TCRs were compared with controls, and the expanded TCRs formed significantly more large CDR3 similarity clusters.

On this clonotype itself: Its antigen remains unidentified.

TCRdb called the RACE reads again in MiXCR, with one record for every CDR3 protein. The data contain 150,000 to 200,000 distinct CDR3 sequences, approximately 14% of them seen just once; the ten biggest clones take up about 1.7%. Time point of the sample: patch test 1, 2 weeks after DPC sensitization. The treatment here: therapeutic diphenylcyclopropenone sensitization with weekly scalp DPC. The TCR comes from a woman in her 30s with alopecia areata. Some clones in this sample may be carry-over from other donors' samples. Sample: whole blood, taken in connection with sensitization to the hapten diphenylcyclopropenone (DPC).

CDR3 region: CASSQERSTYGYTF. The CDR3 bases are TGTGCCAGCAGCCAAGAGCGCAGTACCTATGGCTACACCTTC. The V gene is TRBV3-1, the J gene TRBJ1-2; D is undetermined. V was pared by 0 bases and J by 4 bases, with 9 bases between. Germline CDR1 is LGHDT and CDR2 is YNNKEL (reference sequence). CDR3 length: 14 residues.